This T cell receptor (beta chain) was profiled in a study of shared clonotypes between healthy human individuals. Across the study: A donor's plate count was three for CD4 naive and three for CD4 memory; CD8 naive had two and CD8 memory one. Overall study findings and caveats: Non-shared clonotypes showed lower generation probabilities than clonotypes common to all four donors.

Data came from immunoSEQ multiplex PCR; TCRdb stores just in-frame clones and leaves some out. The repertoire holds around 2,000,000 clones, with about 95% as singletons. The CDR3 is 16 residues long. CD45RO-negative, CCR7-selected cells formed the naive CD8 fraction, which excluded terminally differentiated effector memory CD45RA+ cells. This clone was observed a single time. Its target is not known. The sample consisted of naive CD8+ T cells sorted from blood. The chain is built from TRBV21-1 and TRBJ2-7. TRBV21-1 counts as a pseudogene. This clonotype was sampled from a man younger than 30 in good health. Here the CDR3 reads CASSPKRDRETYEQYF. The CDR3 DNA is TGTGCCAGCAGCCCTAAGCGGGACAGAGAGACCTACGAGCAGTACTTC.